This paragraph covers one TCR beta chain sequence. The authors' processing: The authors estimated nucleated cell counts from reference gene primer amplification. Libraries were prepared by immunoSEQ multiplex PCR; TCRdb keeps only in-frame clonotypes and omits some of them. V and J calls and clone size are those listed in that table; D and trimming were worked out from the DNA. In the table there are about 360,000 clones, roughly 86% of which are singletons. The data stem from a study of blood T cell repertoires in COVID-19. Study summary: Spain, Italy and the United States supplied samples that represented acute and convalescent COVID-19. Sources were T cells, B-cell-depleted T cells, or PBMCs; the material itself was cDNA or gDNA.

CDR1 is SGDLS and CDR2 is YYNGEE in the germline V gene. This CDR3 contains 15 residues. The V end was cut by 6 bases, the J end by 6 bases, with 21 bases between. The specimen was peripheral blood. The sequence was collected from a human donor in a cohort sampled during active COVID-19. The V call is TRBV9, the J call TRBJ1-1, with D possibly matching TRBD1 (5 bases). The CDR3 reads CASTPTRNGGAEAFF. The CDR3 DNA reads TGTGCCAGCACGCCGACCCGGAACGGGGGGGCTGAAGCTTTCTTT. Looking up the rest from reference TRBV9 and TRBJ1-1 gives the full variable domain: DSGVTQTPKHLITATGQRVTLRCSPRSGDLSVYWYQQSLDQGLQFLIQYYNGEERAKGNILERFSAQQFPDLHSELNLSSLELGDSALYFCASTPTRNGGAEAFFGQGTRLTVV.